Each of the 30 T cell receptor beta chains below was sequenced from the same sample in a study of control samples from healthy donors and cancer patients. TCRdb's table, derived via immunoSEQ multiplex PCR, lists solely in-frame clones and lacks some. The repertoire has roughly 90,000 clones, roughly 91% of them found once; the top ten carry roughly a tenth. Material for sequencing was PBMCs. The receptors stem from a woman in her fifties or sixties with colorectal cancer.

This rearrangement joins TRBV5-1 to TRBJ2-1; tentative D call: TRBD1 (5 bases). Looked up from germline, CDR1 is SGHRS and CDR2 is YFSETQ. Trimming removed 4 bases from V and 3 bases from J, with 20 bases in between. The CDR3 spans 17 residues. The CDR3 sequence: CASSPAASGSLYNEQFF. As DNA, the CDR3 is TGCGCCAGCAGCCCCGCGGCTTCAGGGTCCCTCTACAATGAGCAGTTCTTC.

The rearrangement joins TRBV19 to TRBJ1-4, with D perhaps matching TRBD1 (5 bases). The ends were cut back, 4 bases at V and 5 bases at J, with 14 bases in the middle. The CDR3 totals 15 residues. The germline gives CDR1 LNHDA, CDR2 SQIVND (reference sequence). DNA of the CDR3: TGTGCCAGTAGTACTCCGGGACCGGGAAATGAAAAACTGTTTTTT. Amino acid sequence: CASSTPGPGNEKLFF.

The CDR3 protein is CSASRRGELRRTEAFF. The CDR3 nucleotides read TGCAGTGCTAGTAGGAGGGGCGAGCTTAGAAGGACTGAAGCTTTCTTT. V is TRBV20-1 and J is TRBJ1-1; a possible D gene is TRBD1 (5 bases). Trimming took off 3 bases at V and 5 bases at J, with 22 bases between the two ends. The CDR3 runs to 16 residues. CDR1 is DFQATT, CDR2 SNEGSKA, per germline (reference sequence).

The V call is TRBV7-8, the J call TRBJ2-3, with unresolved D. Per germline, CDR1 SGHVS and CDR2 FQNEAQ. The CDR3 is 16 amino acids. V dropped 2 bases and J dropped 6 bases, with 18 bases sitting between them. The CDR3 DNA reads TGTGCCAGCAGCTTACGCGACGGACCATCCGGGGATACGCAGTATTTT. It encodes CASSLRDGPSGDTQYF.

The J gene is TRBJ1-2, the V gene TRBV4-3; 9 bases line up with TRBD1. This CDR3 is 16 amino acids long. J lost 4 bases, V lost 1 base, and 7 bases had no gene match. CDR1 LGHNA and CDR2 YSLEER come from the germline V gene. Written as DNA, the CDR3 is TGCGCCAGCAGCCAAGGGACTGACAGGGGGGGCTATGGCTACACCTTC. It codes for CASSQGTDRGGYGYTF.

The rearrangement uses TRBV18 and TRBJ2-5, with a weak D call TRBD1 (6 bases). The CDR3 spans 14 residues. The germline V gene has CDR1 KGHSH and CDR2 LQKENI. The V end was cut by 5 bases, the J end by 1 base, with 11 bases between. CDR3 in amino acids: CASSLSTGQETQYF. CDR3 in DNA: TGTGCCAGCTCATTGTCGACAGGCCAAGAGACCCAGTACTTC.

The chain recombines TRBV2 with TRBJ1-2; TRBD1 is a possible D gene (5 bases). The V end lost 8 bases, the J end lost 8 bases, and 9 bases lay between the germline ends. Germline-derived CDR1 and CDR2 are SNHLY and FYNNEI. This CDR3 region has 10 residues. CDR3 sequence: CASGGIGYTF. The CDR3 DNA reads as TGTGCCAGCGGGGGGATCGGCTACACCTTC.

The J gene is TRBJ1-5, the V gene TRBV7-2; D ambiguous. Germline V gene data show CDR1 as SGHTA and CDR2 as FQGNSA. V lost 2 bases, J lost 5 bases, and 7 bases lay in between. The CDR3 contains 13 residues. The CDR3 nucleotides read TGTGCCAGCAGCTTATGGGTGTATCAGCCCCAGCATTTT. Translating it yields CASSLWVYQPQHF.

The V and J genes are TRBV9 and TRBJ2-2, with D perhaps TRBD1 or TRBD2 (5 bases each). The CDR3 is made up of 16 amino acids. Germline CDR1 reads SGDLS; CDR2 reads YYNGEE. The V and J ends lost 0 bases and 8 bases respectively, with 17 bases between them. CDR3 sequence reads: CASSVGGLGTSGELFF. The CDR3 DNA reads as TGTGCCAGCAGCGTAGGGGGATTAGGGACCTCGGGGGAGCTGTTTTTT.

This chain joins TRBV19 and TRBJ1-2; D ambiguous. The CDR3 is 14 residues long. Germline V gene lookup returns CDR1 LNHDA and CDR2 SQIVND (reference sequence). Trimming stripped 1 base from V and 4 bases from J, with 10 bases between. CDR3 nucleotide sequence: TGTGCCAGTAGTATAGGAGTCAGCCTCTATGGCTACACCTTC. Amino acid sequence: CASSIGVSLYGYTF.

The J gene is TRBJ2-7, the V gene TRBV6-5, with D tentatively TRBD2 (5 bases). V lost 4 bases and J 2 bases, leaving 9 bases between the germline ends. From germline, CDR1 is MNHEY and CDR2 SVGAGI. The CDR3 totals 13 residues. The DNA of the CDR3 is TGTGCCAGCAGTTCTTACGGGGCCTACGAGCAGTACGTC. Translated: CASSSYGAYEQYV.

The chain employs TRBV6-7 and TRBJ2-7; D remains ambiguous. TRBV6-7 is flagged as an ORF with uncertain function. The CDR3 extends over 15 amino acids. V was trimmed by 5 bases and J by 6 bases, leaving 20 bases between them. CDR3 residues: CASSTSPTASREQYV. The CDR3 bases are TGTGCCAGCAGTACTTCCCCGACTGCCTCCCGCGAGCAGTACGTC.

V usage is TRBV28 and J usage is TRBJ2-1; 7 bases match TRBD2. CDR1 and CDR2 from the germline V gene are MDHEN and SYDVKM. The CDR3 consists of 14 residues. V lost 3 bases and J lost 10; bases outside the gene matches: 9. The CDR3 DNA sequence: TGTGCCAGCAGTTTGGTAGCGGGTCGGGCCGAGCAGTTCTTC. It specifies CASSLVAGRAEQFF.

The chain joins TRBV27 to TRBJ2-5; 11 bases match TRBD2. Germline CDR1 and CDR2: MNHEY and SMNVEV (reference sequence). J gave up 4 bases and V 2 bases, and 9 bases lay outside the gene matches. The CDR3 consists of 17 residues. CDR3 loop: CASSLGGLAGGGETQYF. In nucleotides, the CDR3 is TGTGCCAGCAGTTTAGGGGGGCTAGCGGGGGGCGGAGAGACCCAGTACTTC.

The chain links TRBV5-1 to TRBJ2-5; tentative D call: TRBD1 (6 bases). V was trimmed by 0 bases and J by 2 bases, leaving 11 bases between them. Per the germline V gene, CDR1 is SGHRS and CDR2 is YFSETQ. The CDR3 runs to 15 residues. The CDR3 protein is CASSLAGQGQETQYF. CDR3 in DNA: TGCGCCAGCAGCTTGGCAGGTCAGGGGCAAGAGACCCAGTACTTC.

This chain connects TRBV3-1 (or the pseudogene TRBV3-2) to TRBJ1-1; TRBD1 matches at 9 bases. J lost 5 bases, V lost 5 bases, and 6 bases had no gene match. The germline gives CDR1 LGHDT, CDR2 YNNKEL (reference sequence). The CDR3 sequence is 14 residues long. For the CDR3, the DNA is TGTGCCAGCAGCTTACAGGGGGCTGAGACTGAAGCTTTCTTT. Protein: CASSLQGAETEAFF.

This chain links TRBV28 with TRBJ2-7; no clear D. CDR1 MDHEN and CDR2 SYDVKM come from the germline V gene. Trimming cost V 3 bases and J 4 bases, with 4 bases left between them. The CDR3 consists of 11 residues. The DNA of the CDR3 is TGTGCCAGCAGTTTTGGGTACGAGCAGTACGTC. It yields the protein CASSFGYEQYV.

The chain has TRBV29-1 and TRBJ2-5; D is uncertain. V was trimmed by 3 bases and J by 2 bases, leaving 10 bases between them. Per germline, CDR1 SQVTM and CDR2 ANQGSEA. CDR3 length: 13 amino acids. CDR3 residues: CSVDRPDQETQYF. Written as DNA, the CDR3 is TGCAGCGTTGACCGCCCAGATCAAGAGACCCAGTACTTC.

The V call is TRBV30, the J call TRBJ1-1; no clear D gene. The CDR3 is 12 residues long. The V and J ends lost 4 bases and 3 bases respectively, with 9 bases between them. The germline V gene encodes CDR1 GTSNPN and CDR2 SVGIG (reference sequence). The CDR3, as DNA: TGTGCCTGGACCCCTAGGGACACTGAAGCTTTCTTT. This codes for CAWTPRDTEAFF.

The gene calls are TRBV6-6 and TRBJ1-2; D is uncertain. The germline CDR1 and CDR2 sequences are MNHNY and SVGAGI (reference sequence). Trimming shortened V by 7 bases and J by 0 bases, and 15 bases separated the two germline ends. The CDR3 is made up of 15 amino acids. The chain's CDR3 is CASTKSSSANYGYTF. CDR3 bases: TGTGCCAGCACCAAAAGCAGTTCCGCTAACTATGGCTACACCTTC.

The rearrangement joins TRBV6-1 to TRBJ1-2; D unresolved. V lost 2 bases, J lost 4 bases, and 11 bases lay in between. Germline loops: CDR1 MNHNS, CDR2 SASEGT. The length of the CDR3 is 14 residues. The CDR3 sequence is CASSESRRGYGYTF. The CDR3 coding sequence is TGTGCCAGCAGTGAATCCAGGAGAGGCTATGGCTACACCTTC.

The chain is built from TRBV6-1 and TRBJ1-4; 7 bases are shared with TRBD1. Unmatched junction bases numbered 7, after V lost 0 bases and J lost 0 bases. Germline V gene lookup returns CDR1 MNHNS and CDR2 SASEGT. The CDR3 is 18 residues long. CDR3 region: CASSEARRGLTTNEKLFF. The CDR3 nucleotides read TGTGCCAGCAGTGAAGCGCGGAGGGGGCTGACAACTAATGAAAAACTGTTTTTT.

The J gene is TRBJ2-3, the V gene TRBV24-1; possibly TRBD1 for D (5 bases). The germline CDR1 and CDR2 sequences are KGHDR and SFDVKD. The CDR3 loop spans 13 amino acids. The V and J ends lost 9 bases and 2 bases respectively, with 11 bases between them. The CDR3 is CATAREYTDTQYF. In nucleotides, the CDR3 is TGTGCCACCGCCAGGGAATACACAGATACGCAGTATTTT.

This sequence joins TRBV18 and TRBJ1-1, with D maybe TRBD1 (5 bases). The CDR3 consists of 13 residues. Germline lookup yields CDR1 KGHSH and CDR2 LQKENI. Trimming removed 5 bases at V and 0 bases at J, with 7 bases between. CDR3 sequence reads: CASSEGMNTEAFF. Written as DNA, the CDR3 is TGTGCCAGCTCAGAGGGGATGAACACTGAAGCTTTCTTT.

This chain uses TRBV7-2 with TRBJ1-4, with unresolved D. The CDR3 has 13 residues. Germline CDR1 and CDR2: SGHTA and FQGNSA. Deletions cut 1 base from V and 7 bases from J, with 7 bases between. Here the CDR3 DNA reads TGTGCCAGCAGCTTAGAGCAGTCTGAAAAACTGTTTTTT. It yields the protein CASSLEQSEKLFF.

The chain links TRBV6-2 or TRBV6-3 to TRBJ1-5; 10 positions agree with TRBD1. The CDR3 is 18 residues long. The V gene's germline CDR1 is MNHEY and CDR2 SVGEGT. J was trimmed by 7 bases and V by 2 bases; bases with no gene match: 14. CDR3 in amino acids: CASSYINTGTGVQQPQHF. DNA of the CDR3: TGTGCCAGCAGTTACATCAATACCGGGACAGGGGTACAACAGCCCCAGCATTTT.

The chain recombines TRBV4-3 with TRBJ1-2, with D maybe TRBD1 (6 bases). From germline, CDR1 is LGHNA and CDR2 YSLEER. The CDR3 has 14 amino acids. The germline V and J ends were trimmed by 0 bases and 4 bases, with 9 bases remaining between them. Written as DNA, the CDR3 is TGCGCCAGCAGCCAAGAGCAGGGGATCTATGGCTACACCTTC. Translating gives CASSQEQGIYGYTF.

This clone was counted only a few times. This chain joins TRBV3-1 (or the pseudogene TRBV3-2) and TRBJ1-2, with D possibly matching TRBD1 (6 bases). The CDR3 spans 15 residues. The V gene lost 1 base and the J gene lost 4 bases, with 13 bases spanning the gap. Germline CDR1 reads LGHDT; CDR2 reads YNNKEL (reference sequence). The CDR3 bases are TGTGCCAGCAGCCAAGTCCCAGGGGCGAGCTATGGCTACACCTTC. This gives the protein CASSQVPGASYGYTF.

The genes are TRBV9 and TRBJ1-4, with TRBD1 matching over 7 bases. Germline loops: CDR1 SGDLS, CDR2 YYNGEE. This CDR3 spans 14 amino acids. With V trimmed by 3 bases and J by 3 bases, 2 bases remained unmatched. CDR3 residues: CASSETGSNEKLFF. The CDR3 DNA reads as TGTGCCAGCAGCGAGACAGGGTCTAATGAAAAACTGTTTTTT.

The V call is TRBV11-3, the J call TRBJ2-1; D unresolved. V lost 5 bases, J lost 2 bases, and 13 bases lay in between. Germline loops: CDR1 SGHNT, CDR2 YENEEA. This CDR3 is built from 15 residues. CDR3 loop: CASSQGSNPYNEQFF. The CDR3 DNA is TGTGCCAGCAGCCAAGGATCTAATCCCTACAATGAGCAGTTCTTC.